This paragraph reports one T cell receptor beta chain. The record originates from a study of blood T cell repertoires in COVID-19. Study as a whole: Samples of COVID-19 (acute and convalescent) were obtained from the United States, Italy and Spain. From T cells, B-cell-depleted T cells, or PBMCs came the material, which was cDNA or gDNA.

In the study's own analysis: The authors estimated nucleated cell counts from reference gene primer amplification. TCRdb keeps only in-frame clones here, not all; method: immunoSEQ multiplex PCR. V, J and clone size reflect that table, while D and trimming were determined from the DNA. The repertoire holds approximately 330,000 clones, with approximately 87% as singletons. The sequencing sample was made of peripheral blood. The clonotype originates from a woman aged 45-65 years with active or convalescent COVID-19.

In nucleotides, the CDR3 is TGTGCCAGCAGCTTATCCAGGCTGGGCAGCTTCACCGGGGAGCTGTTTTTT. The encoded protein is CASSLSRLGSFTGELFF. The V call is TRBV7-3, the J call TRBJ2-2; D remains unclear. The germline gives CDR1 SGHTA, CDR2 FQGTGA. CDR3 length: 17 residues. Between the trimmed V and J ends, which lost 2 bases and 4 bases, there was a span of 17 bases.